The 21 T cell receptor beta chains in this list originate from one sample, sequenced in a study of T cell clonality in common variable immunodeficiency. Whole-study findings and limits: Fewer deletions and N-nucleotide insertions were reportedly seen in common variable immunodeficiency TCR beta sequences.

TCRdb's copy holds only in-frame clones and misses some; the assay was immunoSEQ multiplex PCR. Sampling found approximately 20,000 clones, none seen once. These receptors are not linked to any known antigen. The specimen was peripheral blood mononuclear cells. The receptors stem from a human donor with common variable immunodeficiency.

This clone was picked up many times. Read sequence stops 3 residues before the CDR3 end, and the germline J gene provides the missing end. The V call is TRBV5-1, the J call TRBJ2-7; 7 nucleotides agree with TRBD2. V trimming: 2 bases; J trimming: 3 bases; junction bases outside the gene matches: 17. CDR1 and CDR2 from the germline V gene are SGHRS and YFSETQ. The CDR3 runs to 18 residues. This CDR3 is CASSFLQGGGGGVYEQYF. Incomplete CDR3 DNA: TGCGCCAGCAGCTTCCTCCAGGGAGGCGGGGGAGGTGTCTACGAG.

This clone appeared many times. The read ends 3 residues early relative to the CDR3; the germline J gene fills the gap. The chain uses TRBV15 and TRBJ2-5; 8 bases are a match to TRBD2. V dropped 5 bases and J dropped 1; count of bases not matched to a gene: 6. The CDR3 is made up of 15 amino acids. CDR1 and CDR2 (germline): LNHNV, YYDKDF (reference sequence). The CDR3 DNA, read in part, is TGTGCCACCAGCTCCCGGAGCGGGGGCCAAGAGACC. It yields the protein CATSSRSGGQET. The CDR3 in its entirety is CATSSRSGGQETQYF.

This clone appeared many times. The read ends 3 residues early relative to the CDR3; the germline J gene fills the gap. The chain is built from TRBV29-1 and TRBJ2-5; 11 bases align to TRBD1. The CDR3 sequence is 15 residues long. With V trimmed by 6 bases and J by 1 base, 7 bases remained unmatched. Germline CDR1 and CDR2: SQVTM and ANQGSEA. The DNA read from the CDR3 is TGCAGCGTAGCACCCGGGACAGGGGGCCAAGAGACC. This encodes CSVAPGTGGQET. The full CDR3 sequence reads CSVAPGTGGQETQYF.

This clone was recorded at least ten times. Read coverage stops 3 residues before the CDR3 terminus; the germline J gene supplies the remainder. This chain joins TRBV20-1 and TRBJ2-1, with TRBD2 identical over 9 bases. The CDR3 consists of 14 residues. V was clipped by 6 bases and J by 4 bases; unmatched bases: 7. Germline assignment: CDR1 DFQATT and CDR2 SNEGSKA (reference sequence). The CDR3 sequence: CSAIAGVGYNEQFF. CDR3 bases read: TGCAGTGCAATAGCGGGAGTGGGGTACAATGAG.

A few counts support this clone. The CDR3 goes on 3 residues after the read ends, and that part is filled in from the germline J gene. This chain links TRBV6-1 with TRBJ2-3, with a tentative D call TRBD1 (6 bases). Germline V lookup: CDR1 MNHNS, CDR2 SASEGT. CDR3 size: 14 residues. The V gene lost 2 bases and the J gene lost 6 bases, with 12 bases spanning the gap. Partial CDR3 DNA: TGTGCCAGCAGTGAATTGGGGGCGCGGGATACG. Its translation is CASSELGARDT. The full CDR3 is CASSELGARDTQYF.

This clone was counted many times. The CDR3 region is CASSGTSGRINEQFF. The sequenced CDR3 bases are TGTGCCAGCAGCGGAACTAGCGGGAGGATCAATGAG. The rearrangement links TRBV9 to TRBJ2-1, with 12 bases aligning to TRBD2. The read ends 3 residues before the CDR3 terminus; that terminus is restored from the germline J gene. The CDR3 covers 15 residues. CDR1 is SGDLS, CDR2 YYNGEE, per germline. After removal of 3 bases from V and 6 bases from J, the junction contained 4 bases not matched to a gene. The full variable domain, with the rest looked up from reference TRBV9 and TRBJ2-1, is DSGVTQTPKHLITATGQRVTLRCSPRSGDLSVYWYQQSLDQGLQFLIQYYNGEERAKGNILERFSAQQFPDLHSELNLSSLELGDSALYFCASSGTSGRINEQFFGPGTRLTVL.

This clone has a count of ten or more. The read falls 3 residues short of the CDR3 end, and the missing part is taken from the germline J gene. The chain couples TRBV5-8 to TRBJ2-4; D is ambiguous. CDR1 and CDR2 from the germline V gene are SGHTS and YDEGEE. This CDR3 is built from 9 residues. The CDR3 DNA, read in part, is TGTGCCAGCCTCACTTCT. Translation gives CASLTS. From start to end, the CDR3 is CASLTSQYF.

This clone was detected many times. The observed sequence ends 3 residues before the CDR3 terminus, with the missing tail filled in from the germline J gene. The chain recombines TRBV2 with TRBJ2-5; the match to TRBD2 covers 7 bases. The CDR3 is made up of 14 amino acids. The V segment lost 7 bases and the J segment 5 bases; nucleotides outside the gene matches: 10. The germline gives CDR1 SNHLY, CDR2 FYNNEI. The sequenced part of the CDR3 DNA is TGTGCCAGCATGTGGAGGGAGGGCGGGGAGACC. This codes for CASMWREGGET. The CDR3, in full, reads CASMWREGGETQYF.

This clone was counted many times. The CDR3 end lies 3 residues beyond the end of the read and is filled in from the germline J gene. The chain couples TRBV29-1 to TRBJ1-1; unclear D gene. Trimming removed 7 bases at V and 7 bases at J, with 16 bases between. The CDR3 has 12 amino acids. Germline assignment: CDR1 SQVTM and CDR2 ANQGSEA. The DNA read from the CDR3 is TGCAGCGCCGTAGGGTCCCAGAATGAA. It is translated as CSAVGSQNE. The full CDR3 protein is CSAVGSQNEAFF.

Many counts were recorded for this clone. The read is 3 residues too short to cover the CDR3 end, so that end is filled in from the germline J gene. The chain recombines TRBV30 with TRBJ1-2; tentative D call: TRBD1 (5 bases). Germline V gene sequence: CDR1 GTSNPN, CDR2 SVGIG (reference sequence). V was trimmed by 1 base and J by 4 bases, leaving 7 bases between them. This CDR3 region has 12 residues. CDR3 protein: CAWSAGGYGYTF. The part of the CDR3 DNA that was read is TGTGCCTGGAGTGCCGGGGGCTATGGC. Full variable domain (rest looked up from reference TRBV30 and TRBJ1-2): SQTIHQWPATLVQPVGSPLSLECTVEGTSNPNLYWYRQAAGRGLQLLFYSVGIGQISSEVPQNLSASRPQDRQFILSSKKLLLSDSGFYLCAWSAGGYGYTFGSGTRLTVV.

This clone occurred many times. The CDR3 is cut off 3 residues early in the read; its end comes from the germline J gene. The V call is TRBV28, the J call TRBJ1-6, with 8 bases aligning to TRBD1. Germline V gene sequence: CDR1 MDHEN, CDR2 SYDVKM. With 5 bases clipped from V and 4 bases from J, the junction kept 1 base outside the gene matches. CDR3 length: 14 amino acids. The part of the CDR3 DNA that was read is TGTGCCAGCAGTACAGGGGGATATAATTCACCC. This gives the protein CASSTGGYNSP. The entire CDR3 protein is CASSTGGYNSPLHF.

This clone was detected ten times or more. The read comes to an end 3 residues before the CDR3 does, leaving the germline J gene to fill in the end. This chain connects TRBV30 to TRBJ2-3, with TRBD2 identical over 9 bases. Germline V gene sequence: CDR1 GTSNPN, CDR2 SVGIG (reference sequence). CDR3 length: 15 amino acids. Unmatched junction bases numbered 2, after V lost 0 bases and J lost 1 base. The chain's CDR3 is CAWSVRLAGTDTQYF. The DNA read from the CDR3 is TGTGCCTGGAGTGTACGACTAGCGGGCACAGATACG.

This clone has ten or more counts. Coverage ceases 3 residues before the CDR3 finishes, and the germline J gene fills in the end. The chain carries TRBV12-3 or TRBV12-4 and TRBJ2-5, with 7 bases lining up with TRBD2. Losses at the gene ends were 6 bases for V and 3 bases for J; bases not matched to a gene: 7. The CDR3 spans 14 residues. CDR3 loop: CASSPGLREETQYF. CDR3 DNA (partial): TGTGCCAGCAGCCCGGGACTAAGAGAAGAGACC.

This clone was detected many times. The sequenced CDR3 bases are TGTGCCATCAAGAGGGACTCCGGCGGCACTGAA. This encodes CAIKRDSGGTE. The whole CDR3 protein reads CAIKRDSGGTEAFF. The genes are TRBV18 and TRBJ1-1; tentatively, D is TRBD1 (5 bases). Coverage ceases 3 residues before the CDR3 finishes, and the germline J gene fills in the end. This CDR3 contains 14 residues. Germline assignment: CDR1 KGHSH and CDR2 LQKENI. V dropped 10 bases and J dropped 4 bases, with 19 bases sitting between them.

Ten or more counts support this clone. With the read ending 3 residues before the CDR3 end, the germline J gene is used to fill in that end. The chain recombines TRBV7-2 with TRBJ2-3; the D gene is possibly TRBD1 (6 bases). This CDR3 contains 15 residues. Trimming took off 8 bases at V and 0 bases at J, with 15 bases between the two ends. In germline, CDR1 is SGHTA, CDR2 FQGNSA. The CDR3 spells CASLWTVSSTDTQYF. CDR3 DNA, as far as it was read: TGTGCCAGCTTATGGACAGTCTCTAGCACAGATACG. Drawing the rest from reference TRBV7-2 and TRBJ2-3, the complete variable domain is GAGVSQSPSNKVTEKGKDVELRCDPISGHTALYWYRQSLGQGLEFLIYFQGNSAPDKSGLPSDRFSAERTGGSVSTLTIQRTQQEDSAVYLCASLWTVSSTDTQYFGPGTRLTVL.

There are many counts of this clone. The read ends 3 residues shy of where the CDR3 ends; the end is completed using the germline J gene. This chain links TRBV5-6 with TRBJ2-1; weak D call: TRBD1 (5 bases). The CDR3 is 14 amino acids. The V and J ends lost 7 bases and 1 base respectively, with 12 bases between them. Germline loops: CDR1 SGHDT, CDR2 YYEEEE. CDR3 region: CASSTGMSYNEQFF. CDR3 bases read: TGTGCCAGCTCCACAGGTATGTCCTACAATGAG.

This clone was observed at least ten times. The read gets to within 3 residues of the CDR3 end, and the germline J gene fills in the rest. The J gene is TRBJ1-5, the V gene TRBV20-1, with D unclear. From germline, CDR1 is DFQATT and CDR2 SNEGSKA (reference sequence). Between the trimmed V and J ends, which lost 0 bases and 0 bases, there was a span of 9 bases. The CDR3 totals 15 residues. The chain's CDR3 is CSARDQRGSNQPQHF. The part of the CDR3 DNA that was read is TGCAGTGCTAGAGATCAACGGGGTAGCAATCAGCCC.

This clone was found many times. Read sequence stops 3 residues before the CDR3 end, and the germline J gene provides the missing end. This rearrangement joins TRBV7-9 to TRBJ2-3, with D perhaps assigned TRBD1 or TRBD2 (5 bases each). V lost 10 bases to trimming and J lost 6 bases, with 14 bases between them. CDR1 is SEHNR and CDR2 is FQNEAQ in the germline V gene (reference sequence). The CDR3 loop spans 12 amino acids. CDR3 DNA (partial): TGTGCCACCCCGCGAGGGGCCGATACG. Protein: CATPRGADT. The whole CDR3 region reads CATPRGADTQYF. The full variable domain, rest sourced from reference TRBV7-9 and TRBJ2-3, is DTGVSQNPRHKITKRGQNVTFRCDPISEHNRLYWYRQTLGQGPEFLTYFQNEAQLEKSRLLSDRFSAERPKGSFSTLEIQRTEQGDSAMYLCATPRGADTQYFGPGTRLTVL.

This clone was detected a few times. The read ends 3 residues before the CDR3 terminus; that terminus is restored from the germline J gene. This chain connects TRBV6-1 to TRBJ1-5, with a weak D call TRBD1 (5 bases). This CDR3 has 15 amino acids. V lost 3 bases, J lost 4 bases, and 13 bases lay in between. In germline, CDR1 is MNHNS, CDR2 SASEGT. The CDR3 loop reads CASSDPQTANQPQHF. The sequenced CDR3 bases are TGTGCCAGCAGTGACCCACAGACAGCTAATCAGCCC.

This clone was found many times. Read data end 3 residues before the CDR3 end; the end is taken from the germline J gene. The chain carries TRBV10-3 and TRBJ1-2, with D perhaps matching TRBD1 (6 bases). The V end lost 4 bases, the J end lost 4 bases, and 7 bases lay between the germline ends. Looked up from germline, CDR1 is ENHRY and CDR2 is SYGVKD. The CDR3 has 12 residues. The sequenced part of the CDR3 DNA is TGTGCCATCAGTGGGACAGTCTATGGC. Amino acid sequence: CAISGTVYG. The CDR3, in full, reads CAISGTVYGYTF.

There are many counts of this clone. Sequencing ends 3 residues short of the CDR3 end; the germline J gene provides the rest. This rearrangement joins TRBV14 to TRBJ1-1; D might be TRBD1 (6 bases). The CDR3 is made up of 14 amino acids. V was cut by 5 bases and J by 4 bases, with 14 bases left in between. Germline values: CDR1 SGHDN, CDR2 FVKESK. CDR3 residues: CASSAGARLTEAFF. The part of the CDR3 DNA that was read is TGTGCCAGCAGCGCGGGGGCGAGACTCACTGAA.